Below, 3 T cell receptor beta chains from the same sample are listed, as sequenced in a study of blood T cell repertoires in COVID-19. The repertoire was sequenced with immunoSEQ multiplex PCR; TCRdb's copy has only in-frame clones and lacks some. The sample has 450,000 to 500,000 clones, 75% to 90% seen once. Sequencing was performed on PBMCs or T cells enriched from blood (not recorded which). The receptors come from a woman in her late teens or twenties who had recovered from COVID-19.

The chain carries TRBV4-1 and TRBJ1-6, with D perhaps TRBD1 (6 bases). Germline V gives CDR1 MGHRA, CDR2 YSYEKL. Between the trimmed V and J ends, which lost 2 bases and 10 bases, there was a span of 18 bases. This CDR3 contains 16 residues. This CDR3 reads CASSQPQGRGGSPLHF. The CDR3 DNA sequence: TGCGCCAGCAGCCAACCACAGGGTAGAGGAGGCTCACCCCTCCACTTT.

This sequence joins TRBV10-3 and TRBJ2-6; possible D gene TRBD2, 6 bases. Trimming removed 4 bases from V and 0 bases from J, with 13 bases in between. Per the germline V gene, CDR1 is ENHRY and CDR2 is SYGVKD. The CDR3 spans 17 residues. As DNA, the CDR3 is TGTGCCATCAGTGGGGCGGGGACCAGCTCTGGGGCCAACGTCCTGACTTTC. This encodes CAISGAGTSSGANVLTF.

The rearrangement links TRBV7-9 to TRBJ2-1; 8 bases agree with TRBD1. The CDR3 has 17 residues. Germline V lookup: CDR1 SEHNR, CDR2 FQNEAQ (reference sequence). The V and J ends lost 0 bases and 8 bases, in that order; junction bases with no gene match: 12. CDR3 loop: CASSLADTTDRGDEQFF. For the CDR3, the DNA is TGTGCCAGCAGCTTAGCGGACACTACCGACAGGGGTGATGAGCAGTTCTTC.